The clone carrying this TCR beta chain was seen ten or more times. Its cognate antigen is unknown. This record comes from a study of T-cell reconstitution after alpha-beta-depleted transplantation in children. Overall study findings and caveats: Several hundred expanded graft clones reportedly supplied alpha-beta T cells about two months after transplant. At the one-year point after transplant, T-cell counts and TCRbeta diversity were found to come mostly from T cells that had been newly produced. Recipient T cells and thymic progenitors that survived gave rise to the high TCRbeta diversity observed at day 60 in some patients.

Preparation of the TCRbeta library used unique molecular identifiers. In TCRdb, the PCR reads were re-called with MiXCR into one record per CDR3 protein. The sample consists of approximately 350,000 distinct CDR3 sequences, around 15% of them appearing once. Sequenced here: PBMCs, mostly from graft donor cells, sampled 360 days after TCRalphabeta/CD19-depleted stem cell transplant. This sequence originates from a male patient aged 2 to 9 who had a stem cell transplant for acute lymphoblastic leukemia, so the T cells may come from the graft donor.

The CDR3 region has the DNA TGCGCCAGCAGCCAGCTAGTTGCAGGCTACGAGCAGTACTTC. Translated: CASSQLVAGYEQYF. This rearrangement joins TRBV4-3 to TRBJ2-7; no reliable D call. CDR1 and CDR2 (germline): LGHNA, YSLEER. CDR3 length: 14 amino acids. V gave up 3 bases and J gave up 3 bases, with 12 bases separating them.